These 23 T cell receptor beta chains came from one sample sequenced in a study of human T cells and chemical hapten exposure. MiXCR, applied by TCRdb to the RACE reads, yields one record per CDR3 protein. The sample lists approximately 110,000 distinct CDR3 sequences, less than 45% occurring once. Time point reported: patch test 3, about 24 weeks after DPC sensitization. Treatment in this sample: therapeutic diphenylcyclopropenone sensitization with weekly scalp DPC. Sequencing used whole blood, obtained in connection with sensitization to the hapten diphenylcyclopropenone (DPC). The receptor source for this set is a man between 40 and 49 years old with alopecia areata. Some clones in this sample may be carry-over from other donors' samples.

This sequence joins TRBV29-1 and TRBJ1-1; maybe TRBD1 (6 bases). The CDR3 spans 14 residues. V was trimmed by 3 bases and J by 4 bases, leaving 15 bases between them. From germline, CDR1 is SQVTM and CDR2 ANQGSEA. DNA for the CDR3: TGCAGCGTTGATATAACGGGACAACTCACTGAAGCTTTCTTT. It yields the protein CSVDITGQLTEAFF.

V is TRBV7-8 and J is TRBJ1-1, with TRBD1 identical over 7 bases. The CDR3 runs 15 residues. V was pared by 4 bases and J by 3 bases, with 8 bases of the junction left unmatched. The germline V gene encodes CDR1 SGHVS and CDR2 FQNEAQ. This CDR3 reads CASSSQGGKDTEAFF. The CDR3 DNA reads as TGTGCCAGCAGCTCCCAGGGGGGGAAGGACACTGAAGCTTTCTTT. Using reference TRBV7-8 and TRBJ1-1 for the parts outside the CDR3, the full variable domain is GAGVSQSPRYKVAKRGQDVALRCDPISGHVSLFWYQQALGQGPEFLTYFQNEAQLDKSGLPSDRFFAERPEGSVSTLKIQRTQQEDSAVYLCASSSQGGKDTEAFFGQGTRLTVV.

The J gene is TRBJ1-4, the V gene TRBV27; D uncertain. The CDR3 loop spans 15 amino acids. V gave up 3 bases and J gave up 0 bases, with 8 bases separating them. Germline CDR1 and CDR2: MNHEY and SMNVEV (reference sequence). CDR3 region: CASSFAGTTNEKLFF. For the CDR3, the DNA is TGTGCCAGCAGTTTTGCAGGAACAACTAATGAAAAACTGTTTTTT. Full variable domain (remainder filled in from reference TRBV27 and TRBJ1-4): EAQVTQNPRYLITVTGKKLTVTCSQNMNHEYMSWYRQDPGLGLRQIYYSMNVEVTDKGDVPEGYKVSRKEKRNFPLILESPSPNQTSLYFCASSFAGTTNEKLFFGSGTQLSVL.

This clonotype turned up a few times. This chain uses TRBV11-3 with TRBJ2-1; 9 bases line up with TRBD1. The CDR3 runs to 14 residues. Germline assignment: CDR1 SGHNT and CDR2 YENEEA. The trim removed 5 bases at V and 4 bases at J, leaving 3 bases unmatched. The CDR3 reads CASSETGGYNEQFF. CDR3 nucleotides: TGTGCCAGCAGCGAGACAGGGGGTTACAATGAGCAGTTCTTC.

J is TRBJ2-3 and V is TRBV13; D is ambiguous. From germline, CDR1 is PRHDT and CDR2 FYEKMQ (reference sequence). V was trimmed by 0 bases and J by 4 bases, leaving 8 bases between them. This CDR3 spans 14 amino acids. The CDR3 loop is CASSLGVSADTQYF. DNA for the CDR3: TGTGCCAGCAGCTTAGGGGTCTCCGCAGATACGCAGTATTTT.

The chain recombines TRBV9 with TRBJ1-3; 9 positions match TRBD1. J gave up 2 bases and V 0 bases, and 0 bases lay outside the gene matches. Germline CDR1 SGDLS, CDR2 YYNGEE. The CDR3 is 15 residues long. CDR3 sequence reads: CASSVGQGAGNTIYF. The CDR3 coding sequence is TGTGCCAGCAGCGTAGGACAGGGGGCTGGAAACACCATATATTTT.

This chain links TRBV27 with TRBJ2-7; 9 nucleotides align to TRBD2. J was trimmed by 7 bases and V by 6 bases; bases with no gene match: 10. The CDR3 consists of 14 residues. CDR1 is MNHEY and CDR2 is SMNVEV in the germline V gene (reference sequence). For the CDR3, the DNA is TGTGCCAGCAGAGCTAGCGGGGTCTCGGGGGAGCAGTACGTC. Amino acid sequence: CASRASGVSGEQYV.

The chain combines TRBV4-1 with TRBJ2-5; 9 bases fit TRBD1. With 1 base clipped from V and 5 bases from J, the junction kept 5 bases outside the gene matches. CDR3 length equals 15 residues. Germline V CDR1 and CDR2: MGHRA, YSYEKL. Here the CDR3 reads CASSQVQGAWETQYF. The CDR3 DNA reads as TGCGCCAGCAGCCAAGTACAGGGGGCGTGGGAGACCCAGTACTTC.

CDR3 in DNA: TGTGCCAGCAGCCCCTGGGCGGGGGACACCGGGGAGCTGTTTTTT. As protein: CASSPWAGDTGELFF. This chain connects TRBV28 to TRBJ2-2, with 7 bases aligning to TRBD2. CDR1 is MDHEN and CDR2 is SYDVKM in the germline V gene. With 6 bases clipped from V and 3 bases from J, the junction kept 7 bases outside the gene matches. The CDR3 loop spans 15 amino acids.

The rearrangement uses TRBV18 and TRBJ1-6, with 8 bases matching TRBD1. V dropped 6 bases and J dropped 9; count of bases not matched to a gene: 4. Germline assignment: CDR1 KGHSH and CDR2 LQKENI. The CDR3 totals 13 residues. The CDR3 sequence is CASSGDRISPLHF. The CDR3 nucleotides are TGTGCCAGCTCGGGGGACAGGATTTCACCCCTCCACTTT.

This clonotype has only a few counts. V gene TRBV6-5 combines with J gene TRBJ1-5; D gene ambiguous. CDR1 is MNHEY, CDR2 SVGAGI, per germline. The CDR3 has 14 amino acids. V was shortened by 6 bases and J by 4 bases, with 13 bases between the two germline ends. CDR3 sequence (DNA): TGTGCCAGCAGCGACCGCCAGGCTAATCAGCCCCAGCATTTT. As protein: CASSDRQANQPQHF.

This chain connects TRBV20-1 to TRBJ2-5, with a possible D match to TRBD1 (5 bases). V lost 7 bases, J lost 0 bases, and 18 bases lay in between. The germline V gene has CDR1 DFQATT and CDR2 SNEGSKA (reference sequence). CDR3 size: 15 residues. The CDR3 reads CSVEEKAGYQETQYF. The CDR3, as DNA: TGCAGTGTGGAAGAAAAGGCAGGGTACCAAGAGACCCAGTACTTC.

This rearrangement joins TRBV4-1 to TRBJ2-3; the match to TRBD2 covers 7 bases. CDR1 and CDR2 (germline): MGHRA, YSYEKL. V shed 4 bases, J shed 5 bases, and the junction held 12 bases outside the gene matches. The CDR3 loop spans 16 amino acids. The CDR3 bases are TGCGCCAGCAGCCCGGTCGGGGCGGGAGCGAAAGATACGCAGTATTTT. Protein: CASSPVGAGAKDTQYF.

This clonotype appeared once. V is TRBV9 and J is TRBJ2-1; 8 bases line up with TRBD1. The ends lost 3 bases at V and 5 bases at J; junction bases unmatched: 7. Per germline, CDR1 SGDLS and CDR2 YYNGEE. This CDR3 comprises 15 residues. The CDR3 coding sequence is TGTGCCAGCAGCGCCGGACAGGGCGCGGACAATGAGCAGTTCTTC. Residues: CASSAGQGADNEQFF.

This chain joins TRBV20-1 and TRBJ1-1, with D possibly TRBD1 on 6 matching bases. The germline V gene encodes CDR1 DFQATT and CDR2 SNEGSKA (reference sequence). This CDR3 region has 14 residues. The V end lost 2 bases, the J end lost 1 base, and 11 bases lay between the germline ends. CDR3 loop: CSARFGGGNTEAFF. For the CDR3, the DNA is TGCAGTGCTAGATTCGGGGGCGGGAACACTGAAGCTTTCTTT.

This chain uses TRBV28 with TRBJ1-5, with a possible D match to TRBD1 (6 bases). The CDR3 runs 13 residues. Germline values: CDR1 MDHEN, CDR2 SYDVKM. Trimming removed 6 bases at V and 2 bases at J, with 8 bases between. The CDR3 here is CASRGGRNQPQHF. For the CDR3, the DNA is TGTGCCAGCAGGGGGGGGCGCAATCAGCCCCAGCATTTT.

The chain joins TRBV30 to TRBJ1-1, with 7 nucleotides matching TRBD1. The CDR3 spans 13 residues. J was trimmed by 8 bases and V by 6 bases; bases with no gene match: 12. Germline assignment: CDR1 GTSNPN and CDR2 SVGIG (reference sequence). CDR3 bases: TGTGCCTGCCAACGTCGGGACAGTCGAGAAGCTTTCTTT. It yields the protein CACQRRDSREAFF.

The J gene is TRBJ2-3, the V gene TRBV20-1, with unresolved D. Trimming took 7 bases from V and 0 from J, leaving 11 bases between them. The CDR3 has 13 amino acids. CDR1 and CDR2 (germline): DFQATT, SNEGSKA (reference sequence). In DNA form, the CDR3 reads TGCAGTGTGTCAAGACCCAGCACAGATACGCAGTATTTT. This gives the protein CSVSRPSTDTQYF.

This clonotype was seen a single time. The V gene is TRBV15, the J gene TRBJ2-7; 7 nucleotides line up with TRBD1. This CDR3 region has 17 residues. Germline lookup yields CDR1 LNHNV and CDR2 YYDKDF (reference sequence). V shed 5 bases, J shed 1 base, and the junction held 14 bases outside the gene matches. This chain's CDR3 is CATSAHRGTPPSYEQYF. The CDR3 nucleotides are TGTGCCACCAGCGCACACAGGGGCACCCCCCCTTCCTACGAGCAGTACTTC. The full variable domain, with the rest looked up from reference TRBV15 and TRBJ2-7, is DAMVIQNPRYQVTQFGKPVTLSCSQTLNHNVMYWYQQKSSQAPKLLFHYYDKDFNNEADTPDNFQSRRPNTSFCFLDIRSPGLGDTAMYLCATSAHRGTPPSYEQYFGPGTRLTVT.

The chain recombines TRBV29-1 with TRBJ2-4; no reliable D call. Germline V gene sequence: CDR1 SQVTM, CDR2 ANQGSEA. The V gene lost 2 bases and the J gene lost 1 base, with 3 bases spanning the gap. This CDR3 region has 12 residues. The CDR3 sequence is CSVEPAKNIQYF. CDR3 nucleotides: TGCAGCGTTGAACCGGCCAAAAACATTCAGTACTTC.

The chain uses TRBV24-1 and TRBJ2-3, with D hard to call. The germline gives CDR1 KGHDR, CDR2 SFDVKD. Trimming stripped 6 bases from V and 5 bases from J, with 11 bases between. The CDR3 totals 13 residues. The CDR3 protein is CATSYQYGDTQYF. The CDR3 DNA sequence: TGTGCCACCAGTTATCAGTATGGAGATACGCAGTATTTT.

This clonotype was counted a few times. The chain has TRBV29-1 and TRBJ2-3; TRBD2 aligns across 13 bases. Germline V CDR1 and CDR2: SQVTM, ANQGSEA. Trimming at V came to 6 bases and at J to 3 bases, leaving 9 bases not matched to a gene. The CDR3 runs 16 residues. CDR3 in DNA: TGCAGCGTAGACCGGACTAGCGGGAGTATAACAGATACGCAGTATTTT. Amino acids: CSVDRTSGSITDTQYF.

The CDR3 bases are TGTGCCAGCAGCCAGCAAGCGGGAGGGCCGGTGAGGAATGAGCAGTTCTTC. It codes for CASSQQAGGPVRNEQFF. The V call is TRBV4-2, the J call TRBJ2-1, with 10 positions matching TRBD2. CDR3 length equals 17 residues. J lost 7 bases, V lost 3 bases, and 12 bases had no gene match. Germline values: CDR1 LGHNA, CDR2 YNFKEQ.